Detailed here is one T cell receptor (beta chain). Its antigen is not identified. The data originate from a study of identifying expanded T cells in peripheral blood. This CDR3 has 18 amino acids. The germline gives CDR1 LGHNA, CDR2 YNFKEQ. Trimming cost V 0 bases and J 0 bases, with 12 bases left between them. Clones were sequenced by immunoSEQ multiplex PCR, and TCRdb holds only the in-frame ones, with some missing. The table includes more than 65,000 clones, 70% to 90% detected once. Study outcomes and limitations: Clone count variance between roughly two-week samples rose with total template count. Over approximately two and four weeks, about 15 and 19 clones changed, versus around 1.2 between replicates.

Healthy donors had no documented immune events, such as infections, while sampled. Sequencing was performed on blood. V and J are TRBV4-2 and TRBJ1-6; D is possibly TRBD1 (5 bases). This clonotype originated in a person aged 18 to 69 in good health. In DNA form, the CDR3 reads TGTGCCAGCAGCCAAGAGGCAGGGCTTAGCTCCTATAATTCACCCCTCCACTTT. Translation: CASSQEAGLSSYNSPLHF.